This is a list of T cell receptor beta chains from one sample in a study of cytomegalovirus exposure and HLA in healthy donors. The data were produced by immunoSEQ multiplex PCR, yet TCRdb's version contains in-frame clones alone and is incomplete. The sample lists about 120,000 clones, roughly four fifths occurring once. Sequences were obtained from PBMCs. Receptor source: a woman aged 18-29 years in good health and CMV-seronegative. Both conserved end residues are part of each CDR3. The D gene is left open where the match is weak. Only some rows state a clone size, as once, few, many or a class for expanded clones.

NA,once,TRBV5-4,TRBJ2-3,TGTGCCAGCAGCTACAATGCAGGGATAGATACGCAGTATTTT,CASSYNAGIDTQYF
NA,NA,TRBV29-1,TRBJ1-2,TGCAGCGTTCGTGATGCACGGTGGTTTTCGGGGAAGGGCTACACCTTC,CSVRDARWFSGKGYTF
TRBD1,NA,TRBV7-8,TRBJ1-5,TGTGCCAGCAGCGCTTCGACAGGGCTCCGACAGCCCCAGCATTTT,CASSASTGLRQPQHF
TRBD1,NA,TRBV7-9,TRBJ2-5,TGTGCCAGCAGCCCCGGGACAGGGTACTTC,CASSPGTGYF
NA,NA,TRBV5-1,TRBJ2-5,TGCGCCAGCAGCTTAGACCAGGTCCGGGAGACCCAGTACTTC,CASSLDQVRETQYF
TRBD1,NA,TRBV5-1,TRBJ1-4,TGCGCCAGCAGCTTGGCCGGGACAGGGAATGAAAAACTGTTTTTT,CASSLAGTGNEKLFF
TRBD2,NA,TRBV5-4,TRBJ2-7,TGTGCCAGCAGCGAATGGACTAGCGGCACGTACGATGGGCAGTACTTC,CASSEWTSGTYDGQYF
NA,once,TRBV2,TRBJ1-6,TGTGCCAGCAGTGTTACCTATAATTCACCCCTCCACTTT,CASSVTYNSPLHF
TRBD1,NA,TRBV25-1,TRBJ2-1,TGTGCCAGCAGTGGACGAGACACAGGGGATGAGCAGTTCTTC,CASSGRDTGDEQFF
NA,NA,TRBV10-1,TRBJ2-1,TGCGCCAGCAGCCCTTCGCAGGCTCGACCCTACAATGAGCAGTTCTTC,CASSPSQARPYNEQFF